The 32 T cell receptor beta chains below were found in one sample sequenced in a study of OX40 agonist ivuxolimab in advanced cancers. The table came from immunoSEQ multiplex PCR; TCRdb's copy has only in-frame clones and leaves some out. The sample carries tens of thousands of clones, roughly 88% recorded once. This specimen was CD4+ or CD8+ T cells sorted from blood, taken in a trial of the OX40 agonist ivuxolimab. The receptors come from an adult with an advanced solid tumor such as melanoma, head and neck, liver or kidney cancer.

The chain has TRBV6-9 and TRBJ1-2; no firm D call. CDR1 and CDR2 (germline): MNHGY, SVAAGI. The V end was cut by 3 bases, the J end by 4 bases, with 12 bases between. This CDR3 region has 14 residues. The CDR3 DNA is TGTGCCAGCAGTTACGGCCCGGGTGGCTATGGCTACACCTTC. Protein sequence: CASSYGPGGYGYTF.

This clone was observed once. This rearrangement joins TRBV7-2 to TRBJ2-2, with unresolved D. Germline loops: CDR1 SGHTA, CDR2 FQGNSA. The CDR3 is 13 amino acids. V lost 3 bases, J lost 5 bases, and 7 bases lay in between. CDR3 protein: CASSFHQTGELFF. Written as DNA, the CDR3 is TGTGCCAGCAGCTTTCACCAAACCGGGGAGCTGTTTTTT. Looking up the rest from reference TRBV7-2 and TRBJ2-2 gives the full variable domain: GAGVSQSPSNKVTEKGKDVELRCDPISGHTALYWYRQSLGQGLEFLIYFQGNSAPDKSGLPSDRFSAERTGGSVSTLTIQRTQQEDSAVYLCASSFHQTGELFFGEGSRLTVL.

The genes are TRBV2 and TRBJ2-5; 7 nucleotides match TRBD2. The CDR3 length is 14 residues. The V segment lost 4 bases and the J segment 2 bases; nucleotides outside the gene matches: 4. Germline CDR1 and CDR2: SNHLY and FYNNEI. CDR3 DNA sequence: TGTGCCAGCAGTGTAGGGCGGGGGCAAGAGACCCAGTACTTC. As protein: CASSVGRGQETQYF.

The rearrangement joins TRBV5-4 to TRBJ2-2; 12 positions match TRBD2. With 3 bases clipped from V and 6 bases from J, the junction kept 3 bases outside the gene matches. The CDR3 loop spans 15 amino acids. In germline, CDR1 is SGHNT, CDR2 YYREEE (reference sequence). The DNA for the CDR3 is TGTGCCAGCAGCTCCCCTAGCGGGGGGGCCGGGGAGCTGTTTTTT. This gives the protein CASSSPSGGAGELFF.

This rearrangement joins TRBV2 to TRBJ2-1, with D tentatively TRBD2 (6 bases). The V end was cut by 8 bases, the J end by 6 bases, with 11 bases between. The CDR3 is 12 amino acids. Germline loops: CDR1 SNHLY, CDR2 FYNNEI. CDR3 protein: CASLEAGNEQFF. The CDR3 region has the DNA TGTGCCAGCCTGGAAGCGGGCAATGAGCAGTTCTTC.

This clone was detected only a few times. The rearrangement uses TRBV7-2 and TRBJ2-7; 7 positions match TRBD2. This CDR3 contains 15 residues. With 5 bases clipped from V and 0 bases from J, the junction kept 7 bases outside the gene matches. CDR1 SGHTA and CDR2 FQGNSA come from the germline V gene. CDR3 sequence: CASSLSRGTSYEQYF. CDR3 coding DNA: TGTGCCAGCAGCCTCTCGCGGGGGACCTCCTACGAGCAGTACTTC.

This clone was counted between two and nine times. CDR3 bases: TGTGCCAGCAGTTGGGACCAGGGAGAGACCCAGTACTTC. It translates to CASSWDQGETQYF. This chain joins TRBV2 and TRBJ2-5, with D perhaps given as TRBD1 or TRBD2 (5 bases each). Germline values: CDR1 SNHLY, CDR2 FYNNEI. The CDR3 is made up of 13 amino acids. Trimming removed 5 bases from V and 4 bases from J, with 11 bases in between.

This clone has a single count. The chain employs TRBV7-6 and TRBJ1-2; 11 bases agree with TRBD1. The CDR3 is 14 amino acids. Germline V gene sequence: CDR1 SGHVS, CDR2 FNYEAQ. The V gene end was trimmed by 4 bases and the J gene end by 8 bases; junction bases not matched to a gene: 6. CDR3 residues: CASSWGTGGKGYTF. CDR3 coding DNA: TGTGCCAGCAGCTGGGGGACAGGGGGTAAAGGCTACACCTTC.

CDR3 in amino acids: CASSRGGDRGEKLFF. For the CDR3, the DNA is TGTGCCAGCAGCCGCGGAGGGGACAGGGGTGAAAAACTGTTTTTT. V usage is TRBV28 and J usage is TRBJ1-4; the match to TRBD1 covers 10 bases. Trimming at V came to 6 bases and at J to 7 bases, leaving 8 bases not matched to a gene. The CDR3 length is 15 residues. The V gene's germline CDR1 is MDHEN and CDR2 SYDVKM.

The V gene is TRBV18, the J gene TRBJ2-5, with D maybe TRBD1 (6 bases). The J call may be faulty, since TRBJ2-7 better matches the DNA end. The CDR3 has 15 residues. Germline V lookup: CDR1 KGHSH, CDR2 LQKENI. The chain's CDR3 is CASSPSTGWLAEQYF. For the CDR3, the DNA is TGTGCCAGCTCACCTAGCACAGGGTGGCTAGCCGAGCAGTACTTC.

This clone occurred many times. The rearrangement links TRBV7-9 to TRBJ1-6; D not resolved. V lost 8 bases and J lost 8, with 10 bases in between. The length of the CDR3 is 12 residues. Per germline, CDR1 SEHNR and CDR2 FQNEAQ (reference sequence). CDR3 bases: TGTGCCAGCTGCGTTGGATATTCACCCCTCCACTTT. Translating it yields CASCVGYSPLHF. Variable domain in full (rest from reference TRBV7-9 and TRBJ1-6): DTGVSQNPRHKITKRGQNVTFRCDPISEHNRLYWYRQTLGQGPEFLTYFQNEAQLEKSRLLSDRFSAERPKGSFSTLEIQRTEQGDSAMYLCASCVGYSPLHFGNGTRLTVT.

The gene calls are TRBV5-4 and TRBJ1-2, with 9 bases that match TRBD1. Germline CDR1 SGHNT, CDR2 YYREEE (reference sequence). The length of the CDR3 is 14 residues. V trimming: 4 bases; J trimming: 2 bases; junction bases outside the gene matches: 3. The CDR3 nucleotides read TGTGCCAGCAGCCCCGACAGGGGGAACTATGGCTACACCTTC. Translated: CASSPDRGNYGYTF.

Remarks on this clone: Other DNA sequences from this sample encode an identical CDR3 as well. The V call is TRBV18, the J call TRBJ2-5, with unresolved D. The CDR3 sequence is 13 residues long. Trimming removed 3 bases at V and 5 bases at J, with 10 bases between. CDR1 and CDR2 from the germline V gene are KGHSH and LQKENI. Here the CDR3 DNA reads TGTGCCAGCTCACCTCCGGGTCGGGAGACCCAGTACTTC. Its protein product is CASSPPGRETQYF.

The rearrangement uses TRBV18 and TRBJ2-7, with D perhaps TRBD1 (6 bases). The germline V and J ends were trimmed by 3 bases and 3 bases, with 24 bases remaining between them. This CDR3 comprises 18 residues. CDR1 KGHSH and CDR2 LQKENI come from the germline V gene. The CDR3: CASSPPLTTTGLLYEQYF. The CDR3 DNA reads as TGTGCCAGCTCACCCCCTCTGACGACGACAGGCCTTCTCTACGAGCAGTACTTC.

The chain's CDR3 is CASSWDTGYGTQYF. For the CDR3, the DNA is TGTGCCAGCAGCTGGGACACCGGTTATGGGACCCAGTACTTC. The chain recombines TRBV7-2 with TRBJ2-5, with TRBD1 as a possible D gene (6 bases). Germline lookup yields CDR1 SGHTA and CDR2 FQGNSA. The CDR3 totals 14 residues. Trimming stripped 4 bases from V and 7 bases from J, with 16 bases between.

This chain joins TRBV7-9 and TRBJ2-5; 7 bases map to TRBD2. The CDR3 extends over 14 amino acids. The germline gives CDR1 SEHNR, CDR2 FQNEAQ (reference sequence). V trimming: 4 bases; J trimming: 2 bases; junction bases outside the gene matches: 4. The CDR3 protein is CASSSRLAQETQYF. CDR3 coding DNA: TGTGCCAGCAGCTCTCGACTAGCACAAGAGACCCAGTACTTC.

The V gene is TRBV10-3, the J gene TRBJ1-4, with 7 bases matching TRBD1. V was clipped by 4 bases and J by 4 bases; unmatched bases: 3. This CDR3 contains 14 residues. CDR1 is ENHRY, CDR2 SYGVKD, per germline. Written as DNA, the CDR3 is TGTGCCATCAGTGGACAGGGAGATAATGAAAAACTGTTTTTT. It codes for CAISGQGDNEKLFF.

This rearrangement joins TRBV18 to TRBJ1-6; D possibly corresponds to TRBD1 (6 bases). From germline, CDR1 is KGHSH and CDR2 LQKENI. Trimming cost V 2 bases and J 9 bases, with 11 bases left between them. The CDR3 sequence is 14 residues long. The CDR3 here is CASSPRDTGSPLHF. DNA for the CDR3: TGTGCCAGCTCACCAAGGGACACAGGTTCACCCCTCCACTTT.

The rearrangement uses TRBV7-2 and TRBJ2-1; 8 bases are a match to TRBD1. CDR3 size: 13 residues. V shed 4 bases, J shed 11 bases, and the junction held 7 bases outside the gene matches. Germline V gene sequence: CDR1 SGHTA, CDR2 FQGNSA. CDR3 sequence: CASSYQGAPKQFF. In DNA, the CDR3 is TGTGCCAGCAGCTACCAGGGGGCTCCCAAGCAGTTCTTC.

This chain links TRBV28 with TRBJ1-5; 7 positions match TRBD1. The CDR3 sequence is 18 residues long. The germline CDR1 and CDR2 sequences are MDHEN and SYDVKM. V lost 1 base and J lost 1; bases outside the gene matches: 10. CDR3 nucleotides: TGTGCCAGCAGTTTATCAATCACAGGGGCTGGGAGCAATCAGCCCCAGCATTTT. It is translated as CASSLSITGAGSNQPQHF.

This chain connects TRBV30 to TRBJ1-2, with D hard to call. The CDR3 runs 14 residues. Germline assignment: CDR1 GTSNPN and CDR2 SVGIG (reference sequence). Trimming took off 3 bases at V and 7 bases at J, with 18 bases between the two ends. The CDR3 here is CAWRIGQIGVGYTF. The CDR3, as DNA: TGTGCCTGGAGGATAGGGCAGATAGGAGTTGGCTACACCTTC.

The rearrangement uses TRBV11-3 and TRBJ2-3, with TRBD1 matching 7 bases. CDR3 length: 15 amino acids. V shed 1 base and J 0 bases; nucleotides not matched to a gene: 1. Germline loops: CDR1 SGHNT, CDR2 YENEEA. The CDR3 DNA reads TGTGCCAGCAGCTTAGCCAGGGGGAGCACAGATACGCAGTATTTT. Translated: CASSLARGSTDTQYF.

This rearrangement joins TRBV19 to TRBJ2-4; TRBD1 agrees at 7 bases. V shed 1 base and J 2 bases; nucleotides not matched to a gene: 2. Looked up from germline, CDR1 is LNHDA and CDR2 is SQIVND (reference sequence). The CDR3 extends over 15 amino acids. The chain's CDR3 is CASSIAGGPKNIQYF. DNA of the CDR3: TGTGCCAGTAGTATAGCAGGGGGACCCAAAAACATTCAGTACTTC.

The gene calls are TRBV11-3 and TRBJ2-7; tentatively, D is TRBD1 (6 bases). Germline V gene sequence: CDR1 SGHNT, CDR2 YENEEA. The germline V and J ends were trimmed by 4 bases and 7 bases, with 17 bases remaining between them. CDR3 size: 14 residues. CDR3 bases: TGTGCCAGCAGCTGGGACATTAGAGCGTATGAGCAGTACTTC. It translates to CASSWDIRAYEQYF.

V is TRBV9 and J is TRBJ2-2, with D possibly matching TRBD1 (6 bases). The CDR3 extends over 16 amino acids. In germline, CDR1 is SGDLS, CDR2 YYNGEE. The V end was cut by 2 bases, the J end by 6 bases, with 17 bases between. DNA for the CDR3: TGTGCCAGCAGCGTGCTCGGACAGCTAGCATCCGGGGAGCTGTTTTTT. It is translated as CASSVLGQLASGELFF. The variable domain in full, completed from reference TRBV9 and TRBJ2-2, reads DSGVTQTPKHLITATGQRVTLRCSPRSGDLSVYWYQQSLDQGLQFLIQYYNGEERAKGNILERFSAQQFPDLHSELNLSSLELGDSALYFCASSVLGQLASGELFFGEGSRLTVL.

The rearrangement links TRBV28 to TRBJ1-6; 7 nucleotides match TRBD1. The germline V gene has CDR1 MDHEN and CDR2 SYDVKM. This CDR3 comprises 12 residues. With 8 bases clipped from V and 9 bases from J, the junction kept 4 bases outside the gene matches. The CDR3 spells CASDRETSPLHF. CDR3 sequence (DNA): TGTGCCAGCGACAGGGAAACTTCACCCCTCCACTTT.

The chain couples TRBV5-1 to TRBJ2-5; no definite D call. The CDR3 sequence is 13 residues long. Germline V gene lookup returns CDR1 SGHRS and CDR2 YFSETQ. The ends were cut back, 4 bases at V and 3 bases at J, with 10 bases in the middle. The CDR3 sequence is CASSPDVEETQYF. CDR3 coding DNA: TGCGCCAGCAGCCCCGACGTCGAAGAGACCCAGTACTTC.

The chain recombines TRBV2 with TRBJ2-1, with 10 bases lining up with TRBD1. Trimming took 8 bases from V and 15 from J; bases not matched to a gene: 10. CDR3 size: 12 residues. The germline V gene has CDR1 SNHLY and CDR2 FYNNEI. CDR3 DNA: TGTGCCAGCGGGACAGGGGTAACGGTCGTGTTCTTC. Translation: CASGTGVTVVFF.

V gene TRBV7-6 combines with J gene TRBJ1-1; TRBD1 matches at 11 bases. CDR1 is SGHVS and CDR2 is FNYEAQ in the germline V gene. V gave up 5 bases and J gave up 8 bases; unmatched junction bases: 4. The CDR3 sequence is 13 residues long. CDR3 DNA: TGTGCCAGCAGCCAGGACAGGGGGCCCGAAGCTTTCTTT. It is translated as CASSQDRGPEAFF.

This clone was recorded once. V gene TRBV6-1 combines with J gene TRBJ2-1, with TRBD1 as a possible D gene (5 bases). Trimming shortened V by 5 bases and J by 8 bases, and 13 bases separated the two germline ends. The CDR3 is 13 residues long. CDR1 is MNHNS and CDR2 is SASEGT in the germline V gene. The CDR3 loop is CASSIDSIYEQFF. CDR3 DNA sequence: TGTGCCAGCAGTATCGACAGTATCTATGAGCAGTTCTTC.

The rearrangement joins TRBV9 to TRBJ1-3; D not certain. The length of the CDR3 is 14 residues. Germline V gene lookup returns CDR1 SGDLS and CDR2 YYNGEE. Between the trimmed V and J ends, which lost 6 bases and 0 bases, there was a span of 10 bases. CDR3 region: CASTWGTSGNTIYF. CDR3 bases: TGTGCCAGCACATGGGGAACCTCTGGAAACACCATATATTTT.

This clone was picked up one time. V and J are TRBV6-5 and TRBJ2-3; 8 positions agree with TRBD1. Trimming removed 6 bases from V and 6 bases from J; junction bases left unmatched: 11. Germline loops: CDR1 MNHEY, CDR2 SVGAGI. The CDR3 extends over 15 amino acids. The CDR3 nucleotides are TGTGCCAGCAGGCGGACAGGGATGACCGAGGATACGCAGTATTTT. This gives the protein CASRRTGMTEDTQYF.